Each of the 30 T cell receptor beta chains below was sequenced from the same sample in a study of shared T cell receptors in the human thymus (dated by TCRdb to the early 2020s). The library was built by means of the immunoSEQ multiplex PCR assay. Sourced from immuneACCESS, this table was stored by TCRdb with only in-frame sequences that have V and J called. A share of the clones is absent; for the studies checked, an unresolved V gene accounts for under half, and the remainder has no known explanation. The sample table records 600,000 or so clones; 70% to 90% of these occur just once. The ten most abundant clones make up just under 0.0095% of the sample. The same data also contributed to another study, on human thymus T cells.

What was sequenced was thymocytes. The receptors derive from a boy in the first two years of life with a congenital heart defect. Donor details come from another sample of the same person, matched by shared clones.

The rearrangement uses TRBV19 and TRBJ2-3, with D possibly TRBD1 on 7 matching bases. Between the trimmed V and J ends, which lost 5 bases and 6 bases, there was a span of 15 bases. The V gene's germline CDR1 is LNHDA and CDR2 SQIVND (reference sequence). CDR3 length equals 14 residues. The CDR3 region is CASSYGGGADTQYF. In nucleotides, the CDR3 is TGTGCCAGTAGTTACGGAGGGGGCGCCGATACGCAGTATTTT. Using reference TRBV19 and TRBJ2-3 for the parts outside the CDR3, the full variable domain is DGGITQSPKYLFRKEGQNVTLSCEQNLNHDAMYWYRQDPGQGLRLIYYSQIVNDFQKGDIAEGYSVSREKKESFPLTVTSAQKNPTAFYLCASSYGGGADTQYFGPGTRLTVL.

J is TRBJ2-7 and V is TRBV5-8; TRBD1 matches at 9 bases. Germline V gives CDR1 SGHTS, CDR2 YDEGEE. V shed 3 bases, J shed 5 bases, and the junction held 3 bases outside the gene matches. The length of the CDR3 is 13 residues. The CDR3 region is CASSWDRVHEQYF. The CDR3 bases are TGTGCCAGCAGCTGGGACAGGGTCCACGAGCAGTACTTC.

The CDR3 DNA reads TGTGCCAGCAGCTTAGGGGACATCAGGAACACCATATATTTT. Translating it yields CASSLGDIRNTIYF. The chain joins TRBV7-6 to TRBJ1-3; perhaps TRBD1 as D (6 bases). Deletions cut 1 base from V and 7 bases from J, with 11 bases between. The V gene's germline CDR1 is SGHVS and CDR2 FNYEAQ. The CDR3 has 14 residues.

V usage is TRBV7-9 and J usage is TRBJ1-2; 9 nucleotides line up with TRBD1. CDR1 is SEHNR and CDR2 is FQNEAQ in the germline V gene (reference sequence). The CDR3 spans 15 residues. V shed 5 bases and J 2 bases; nucleotides not matched to a gene: 6. CDR3 protein: CASSRPGTGNYGYTF. The DNA of the CDR3 is TGTGCCAGCAGCCGTCCCGGGACAGGGAACTATGGCTACACCTTC.

V gene TRBV18 combines with J gene TRBJ1-3; 7 bases map to TRBD1. Germline V gene lookup returns CDR1 KGHSH and CDR2 LQKENI. The V segment lost 3 bases and the J segment 1 base; nucleotides outside the gene matches: 9. This CDR3 comprises 17 residues. CDR3 region: CASSPTRGPGSGNTIYF. CDR3 DNA sequence: TGTGCCAGCTCACCCACAAGGGGGCCAGGGTCTGGAAACACCATATATTTT.

CDR3 protein: CASRITTGFNEQFF. The DNA for the CDR3 is TGCGCCAGCAGAATTACCACAGGGTTCAATGAGCAGTTCTTC. V usage is TRBV5-1 and J usage is TRBJ2-1; D might be TRBD1 (6 bases). V was cut by 5 bases and J by 6 bases, with 15 bases left in between. The CDR3 is 14 residues long. CDR1 and CDR2 from the germline V gene are SGHRS and YFSETQ.

V usage is TRBV4-3 and J usage is TRBJ1-1, with D perhaps TRBD1 (5 bases). Germline V gene sequence: CDR1 LGHNA, CDR2 YSLEER. CDR3 length equals 15 residues. The germline V and J ends were trimmed by 1 base and 5 bases, with 14 bases remaining between them. The CDR3 bases are TGCGCCAGCAGCCAAGTGCGGAAGGGGAATACTGAAGCTTTCTTT. As protein: CASSQVRKGNTEAFF.

The CDR3 DNA reads TGTGCCAGCAGACTTACTAGCAGAAAATCCTACGAGCAGTACTTC. It is translated as CASRLTSRKSYEQYF. This rearrangement joins TRBV28 to TRBJ2-7; maybe TRBD2 (6 bases). The CDR3 consists of 15 residues. Germline V gene lookup returns CDR1 MDHEN and CDR2 SYDVKM. V was trimmed by 6 bases and J by 1 base, leaving 16 bases between them. Supplemented by reference TRBV28 and TRBJ2-7, the full variable domain reads DVKVTQSSRYLVKRTGEKVFLECVQDMDHENMFWYRQDPGLGLRLIYFSYDVKMKEKGDIPEGYSVSREKKERFSLILESASTNQTSMYLCASRLTSRKSYEQYFGPGTRLTVT.

This clone was counted between two and nine times. This rearrangement joins TRBV19 to TRBJ2-3; 10 bases agree with TRBD1. There are 15 residues in the CDR3. The ends lost 6 bases at V and 2 bases at J; junction bases unmatched: 5. Germline-derived CDR1 and CDR2 are LNHDA and SQIVND (reference sequence). The CDR3 nucleotides read TGTGCCAGTAGCCCGGGACAGGGGAACACAGATACGCAGTATTTT. Residues: CASSPGQGNTDTQYF.

V gene TRBV7-8 combines with J gene TRBJ2-1; 14 nucleotides line up with TRBD2. CDR3 size: 21 residues. Germline loops: CDR1 SGHVS, CDR2 FQNEAQ. The V gene end was trimmed by 3 bases and the J gene end by 10 bases; junction bases not matched to a gene: 23. CDR3 in amino acids: CASSFRTDGTSGSLRTREQFF. CDR3 coding DNA: TGTGCCAGCAGCTTTAGAACCGACGGGACTAGCGGGAGTCTCCGGACAAGGGAGCAGTTCTTC. The entire variable domain, with the rest obtained from reference TRBV7-8 and TRBJ2-1, is as follows: GAGVSQSPRYKVAKRGQDVALRCDPISGHVSLFWYQQALGQGPEFLTYFQNEAQLDKSGLPSDRFFAERPEGSVSTLKIQRTQQEDSAVYLCASSFRTDGTSGSLRTREQFFGPGTRLTVL.

Here the CDR3 reads CASSDRDRGDEQYF. The CDR3 DNA reads as TGTGCCAGCAGCGACCGGGACAGGGGCGACGAGCAGTACTTC. V is TRBV21-1 and J is TRBJ2-7; the listed D gene, TRBD1, was not tested against the DNA. TRBV21-1 has pseudogene status. The CDR3 covers 14 residues.

This clone appeared a single time. CDR3 coding DNA: TGCGCCAGCAGCTTGGACCCCTGGTGGCGGGAGTCCCTTTACAATGAGCAGTTCTTC. Translating it yields CASSLDPWWRESLYNEQFF. The chain couples TRBV5-1 to TRBJ2-1, with 7 bases lining up with TRBD2. Trimming at V came to 0 bases and at J to 4 bases, leaving 16 bases not matched to a gene. The CDR3 totals 19 residues. The V gene's germline CDR1 is SGHRS and CDR2 YFSETQ.

This clone was counted between two and nine times. The V and J genes are TRBV7-9 and TRBJ2-5; 12 nucleotides match TRBD1. The CDR3 loop spans 16 amino acids. Unmatched junction bases numbered 6, after V lost 3 bases and J lost 4 bases. Germline lookup yields CDR1 SEHNR and CDR2 FQNEAQ (reference sequence). CDR3 in amino acids: CASSLFRDRGPETQYF. The DNA of the CDR3 is TGTGCCAGCAGCTTGTTCCGGGACAGGGGGCCAGAGACCCAGTACTTC. The full variable domain, in which reference TRBV7-9 and TRBJ2-5 provide the parts outside the CDR3, is DTGVSQNPRHKITKRGQNVTFRCDPISEHNRLYWYRQTLGQGPEFLTYFQNEAQLEKSRLLSDRFSAERPKGSFSTLEIQRTEQGDSAMYLCASSLFRDRGPETQYFGPGTRLLVL.

A word on this clone: One end of the junction varies from germline; a read error may be responsible. This rearrangement joins TRBV7-2 to TRBJ2-7; 7 nucleotides match TRBD1. The CDR3 is 15 residues long. Germline CDR1 reads SGHTA; CDR2 reads FQGNSA. CDR3 nucleotide sequence: TGTGCCAGCAGCTTATTGATCCCCGGACAGGCCTCCTTACTCTTC. Protein sequence: CASSLLIPGQASLLF.

Comments on this clone: Other nucleotide sequences in the sample specify the same CDR3. The chain couples TRBV5-1 to TRBJ1-1; TRBD1 aligns across 7 bases. Per the germline V gene, CDR1 is SGHRS and CDR2 is YFSETQ. The CDR3 is made up of 13 amino acids. Trimming at V came to 0 bases and at J to 6 bases, leaving 2 bases not matched to a gene. DNA for the CDR3: TGCGCCAGCAGCTTGGGACAGGGTGCTGAAGCTTTCTTT. Translated, it gives CASSLGQGAEAFF.

The chain uses TRBV2 and TRBJ1-1; TRBD1 matches at 9 bases. V lost 6 bases and J lost 0; bases outside the gene matches: 8. The length of the CDR3 is 16 residues. Germline-derived CDR1 and CDR2 are SNHLY and FYNNEI. The CDR3 DNA sequence: TGTGCCAGCAGCGCAAGACAGGGGGTGATGAACACTGAAGCTTTCTTT. It specifies CASSARQGVMNTEAFF.

This chain connects TRBV7-9 to TRBJ2-7; D is ambiguous. The CDR3 totals 13 residues. CDR1 is SEHNR and CDR2 is FQNEAQ in the germline V gene (reference sequence). The V end lost 5 bases, the J end lost 3 bases, and 11 bases lay between the germline ends. CDR3 DNA sequence: TGTGCCAGCAGCACCCGAACAGACTACGAGCAGTACTTC. It specifies CASSTRTDYEQYF.

CDR3 sequence: CASSLGSTDTQYF. CDR3 DNA: TGTGCCAGCAGTTTGGGCAGCACAGATACGCAGTATTTT. V and J are TRBV27 and TRBJ2-3; the D is unclear. This CDR3 has 13 residues. Looked up from germline, CDR1 is MNHEY and CDR2 is SMNVEV (reference sequence). The V end lost 3 bases, the J end lost 0 bases, and 4 bases lay between the germline ends.

The genes are TRBV27 and TRBJ1-4; 7 nucleotides agree with TRBD1. Germline V gene data show CDR1 as MNHEY and CDR2 as SMNVEV (reference sequence). This CDR3 region has 15 residues. V lost 3 bases and J lost 4; bases outside the gene matches: 5. CDR3: CASSLRTGLNEKLFF. The DNA for the CDR3 is TGTGCCAGCAGTTTGAGGACAGGCCTTAATGAAAAACTGTTTTTT.

The V gene is TRBV21-1, the J gene TRBJ2-5; the table's TRBD2 call for D was not verified on the DNA. TRBV21-1 is noted as a pseudogene. The CDR3 has 15 residues. The CDR3 bases are TGTGCCAGCAGCAACAACCCGGAAAAGGGGACTAAGGCGAACTTC. It translates to CASSNNPEKGTKANF.

The rearrangement links TRBV6-5 to TRBJ2-2; 10 bases are shared with TRBD2. The junction had 4 bases not matched to a gene; V was cut back by 6 bases and J by 6 bases. The germline gives CDR1 MNHEY, CDR2 SVGAGI. This CDR3 is built from 14 residues. CDR3 in amino acids: CASSPAGGSGELFF. CDR3 in DNA: TGTGCCAGCAGCCCAGCGGGGGGGTCCGGGGAGCTGTTTTTT.

This chain links TRBV5-1 with TRBJ2-2, with TRBD1 as a possible D gene (6 bases). The CDR3 sequence is 16 residues long. Germline values: CDR1 SGHRS, CDR2 YFSETQ. V lost 1 base to trimming and J lost 0 bases, with 10 bases between them. The CDR3 protein is CASSLLTGPNTGELFF. The CDR3 DNA sequence: TGCGCCAGCAGCTTGCTGACAGGCCCGAACACCGGGGAGCTGTTTTTT.

The V call is TRBV15, the J call TRBJ2-4, with D possibly being TRBD1 (6 bases). V was clipped by 8 bases and J by 1 base, with 18 bases between them. This CDR3 contains 16 residues. Germline V gives CDR1 LNHNV, CDR2 YYDKDF (reference sequence). CDR3 coding DNA: TGTGCCACCCTAAACGACAGGACAAAGGCCAAAAACATTCAGTACTTC. Amino acid sequence: CATLNDRTKAKNIQYF.

J is TRBJ2-1 and V is TRBV29-1, with 11 positions matching TRBD2. CDR3 length equals 15 residues. Germline lookup yields CDR1 SQVTM and CDR2 ANQGSEA. After removal of 3 bases from V and 5 bases from J, the junction contained 6 bases not matched to a gene. This CDR3 reads CSVDTSGRDHNEQFF. The CDR3 bases are TGCAGCGTTGATACTAGCGGGAGAGACCACAATGAGCAGTTCTTC.

The chain couples TRBV4-1 to TRBJ1-5; weak D call: TRBD1 (5 bases). V was trimmed by 0 bases and J by 0 bases, leaving 18 bases between them. The CDR3 has 19 residues. Germline V lookup: CDR1 MGHRA, CDR2 YSYEKL. The CDR3: CASSQDHGREGDSNQPQHF. In DNA, the CDR3 is TGCGCCAGCAGCCAAGATCACGGCAGGGAGGGCGATAGCAATCAGCCCCAGCATTTT.

The chain employs TRBV9 and TRBJ1-2, with 8 positions matching TRBD1. CDR3 length: 15 residues. The V gene end was trimmed by 0 bases and the J gene end by 6 bases; junction bases not matched to a gene: 7. The germline CDR1 and CDR2 sequences are SGDLS and YYNGEE. CDR3 residues: CASSVDATGEDGYTF. CDR3 sequence (DNA): TGTGCCAGCAGCGTAGATGCGACAGGGGAGGATGGCTACACCTTC.

The chain is built from TRBV4-1 and TRBJ2-7, with D perhaps TRBD1 (6 bases). The V and J ends lost 4 bases and 3 bases respectively, with 13 bases between them. CDR1 and CDR2 (germline): MGHRA, YSYEKL. The CDR3 covers 14 residues. The CDR3 reads CASSPYKDSYEQYF. In DNA form, the CDR3 reads TGCGCCAGCAGCCCTTATAAGGACAGCTACGAGCAGTACTTC.

A few counts support this clone. The chain couples TRBV30 to TRBJ1-2, with 9 bases matching TRBD1. The CDR3 consists of 14 residues. The germline gives CDR1 GTSNPN, CDR2 SVGIG (reference sequence). Trimming removed 7 bases from V and 4 bases from J; junction bases left unmatched: 10. This CDR3 is CALGTGYTFYGYTF. CDR3 bases: TGTGCCTTGGGGACAGGGTACACATTCTATGGCTACACCTTC.

This rearrangement joins TRBV20-1 to TRBJ1-1; D remains unclear. Germline V gene data show CDR1 as DFQATT and CDR2 as SNEGSKA (reference sequence). Deletions cut 0 bases from V and 7 bases from J, with 6 bases between. CDR3 length equals 11 residues. The DNA for the CDR3 is TGCAGTGCTAGAGATGTCAATGAAGCTTTCTTT. It yields the protein CSARDVNEAFF.

This clone occurred once. The rearrangement links TRBV20-1 to TRBJ1-1; weak D call: TRBD1 (5 bases). The length of the CDR3 is 11 residues. Germline CDR1 is DFQATT and CDR2 is SNEGSKA (reference sequence). The CDR3 DNA follows: TGCAGAGAATCCAGGGACACTGAAGCTTTCTTT. Translated: CRESRDTEAFF.